This T cell receptor beta chain comes out of a study of tumor-infiltrating lymphocytes in primary liver carcinoma. Study at large: T1-T3 N0M0 was the stage of the tumors, which were 4.2 to 10 cm across.

This CDR3 spans 15 amino acids. Starting from roughly 540 ng of total RNA, TCR beta cDNA was produced with a primer in the constant region. Modified slightly, ARM-PCR produced TCR beta libraries over three nested multiplex PCR rounds. Running approximately 10 cycles apiece, the first two PCR rounds relied on TRBV1-TRBV30 forward primers together with a C-beta reverse primer. TCRdb recomputed calls from the multiplex PCR reads with MiXCR, one row per CDR3 protein. The sample includes some 130,000 distinct CDR3 sequences, roughly 70% seen only once; the top ten take roughly 8.1%. On this clonotype itself: This may come from a read error, since a much larger clone is one base off.

From unsorted bulk tissue weighing about 20-32 mg, DNA and RNA were co-extracted. The sequence came from a woman in her sixties or seventies with primary liver carcinoma and hepatitis B virus infection. Sequencing was performed on tumor-adjacent normal liver tissue. This sequence joins TRBV12-3 or TRBV12-4 and TRBJ2-3, with D possibly matching TRBD2 (6 bases). CDR3 DNA: TGTACCAGCAGTTTCTTTGGGACTGATAGCGGCGAGCAGTATTTT. Translating it yields CTSSFFGTDSGEQYF.